A selection of T cell receptor beta chains follows, all from one sample in a study of blood T cell repertoires in COVID-19. Method: immunoSEQ multiplex PCR; TCRdb's copy keeps in-frame clones and lacks some. This table has approximately 180,000 clones, approximately 82% appearing once. Material for sequencing was PBMCs or T cells enriched from blood (not recorded which). These TCRs come from a woman aged 45-59 years who had recovered from COVID-19. Both conserved end residues are part of each CDR3. A D gene is named only where the DNA matches it firmly. For some rows the clone size is stated as once, few or many, or as a class when expanded; others skip it.

size: -
J: TRBJ1-4
D: TRBD1
V: TRBV19
CDR3: CASSAVGQGGNEKLFF
DNA: TGTGCCAGTAGTGCCGTGGGACAGGGAGGAAACGAAAAACTGTTTTTT

size: -
J: TRBJ1-2
D: -
V: TRBV7-9
CDR3: CASSLKGGVGYTF
DNA: TGTGCCAGCAGCTTAAAAGGGGGGGTCGGCTACACCTTC

size: -
J: TRBJ2-7
D: TRBD1
V: TRBV4-3
CDR3: CASSQAGGGFYEQYF
DNA: TGCGCCAGCAGCCAGGCAGGGGGTGGTTTTTACGAGCAGTACTTC

size: -
J: TRBJ1-5
D: -
V: TRBV9
CDR3: CASSPRGSNQPQHF
DNA: TGTGCCAGCAGCCCCAGGGGTAGCAATCAGCCCCAGCATTTT

size: few
J: TRBJ2-7
D: -
V: TRBV5-4
CDR3: CASSLELGGAGEQYF
DNA: TGTGCCAGCAGCTTGGAACTCGGGGGAGCAGGGGAGCAGTACTTC

size: many
J: TRBJ2-3
D: -
V: TRBV11-2
CDR3: CASSLDNSNTDTQYF
DNA: TGTGCCAGCAGCTTAGATAACAGTAACACAGATACGCAGTATTTT

size: -
J: TRBJ1-2
D: TRBD1
V: TRBV29-1
CDR3: CSVGTGLDGYTF
DNA: TGCAGCGTCGGGACAGGGTTAGATGGCTACACCTTC

size: -
J: TRBJ2-7
D: -
V: TRBV25-1
CDR3: CASSEYKAGSYEQYF
DNA: TGTGCCAGCAGTGAATATAAGGCAGGGTCCTACGAGCAGTACTTC

size: -
J: TRBJ1-2
D: -
V: TRBV20-1
CDR3: CSASSLGLGGYTF
DNA: TGCAGTGCTAGTAGTCTGGGACTCGGAGGCTACACCTTC

size: -
J: TRBJ2-1
D: TRBD2
V: TRBV4-1
CDR3: CASSPLAGLSYNEQFF
DNA: TGCGCCAGCAGCCCCTTAGCGGGCCTTTCCTACAATGAGCAGTTCTTC